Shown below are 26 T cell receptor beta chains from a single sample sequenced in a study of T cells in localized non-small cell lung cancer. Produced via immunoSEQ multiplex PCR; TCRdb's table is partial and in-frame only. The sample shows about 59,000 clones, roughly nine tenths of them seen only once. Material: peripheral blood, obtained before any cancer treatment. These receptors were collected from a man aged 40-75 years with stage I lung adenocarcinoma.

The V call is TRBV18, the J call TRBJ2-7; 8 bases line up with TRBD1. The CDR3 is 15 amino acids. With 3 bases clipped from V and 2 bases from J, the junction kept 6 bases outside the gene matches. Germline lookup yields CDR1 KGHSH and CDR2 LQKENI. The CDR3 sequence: CASSPTTGAAYEQYF. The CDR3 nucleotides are TGTGCCAGCTCACCTACGACAGGGGCGGCCTACGAGCAGTACTTC.

The CDR3 spells CASSPRGSDSNTGELFF. The CDR3 DNA is TGTGCCAGCTCACCTCGTGGTTCAGACTCGAACACCGGGGAGCTGTTTTTT. The genes are TRBV18 and TRBJ2-2; D ambiguous. V lost 3 bases, J lost 0 bases, and 14 bases lay in between. CDR1 and CDR2 from the germline V gene are KGHSH and LQKENI. The CDR3 sequence is 17 residues long.

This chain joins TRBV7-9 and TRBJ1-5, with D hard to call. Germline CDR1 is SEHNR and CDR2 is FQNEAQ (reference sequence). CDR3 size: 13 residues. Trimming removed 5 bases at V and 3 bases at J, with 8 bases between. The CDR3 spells CASSQSPNQPQHF. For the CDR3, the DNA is TGTGCCAGCAGCCAATCTCCCAATCAGCCCCAGCATTTT. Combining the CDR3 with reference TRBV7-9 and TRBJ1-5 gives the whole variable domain DTGVSQNPRHKITKRGQNVTFRCDPISEHNRLYWYRQTLGQGPEFLTYFQNEAQLEKSRLLSDRFSAERPKGSFSTLEIQRTEQGDSAMYLCASSQSPNQPQHFGDGTRLSIL.

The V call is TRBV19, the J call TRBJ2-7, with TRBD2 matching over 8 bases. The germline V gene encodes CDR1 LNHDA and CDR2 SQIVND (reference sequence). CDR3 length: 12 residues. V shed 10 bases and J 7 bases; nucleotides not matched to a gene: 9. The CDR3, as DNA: TGTGCCACCACCCCGGGGGGGGAGGAGCAGTACTTC. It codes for CATTPGGEEQYF. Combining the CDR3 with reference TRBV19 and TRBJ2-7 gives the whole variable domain DGGITQSPKYLFRKEGQNVTLSCEQNLNHDAMYWYRQDPGQGLRLIYYSQIVNDFQKGDIAEGYSVSREKKESFPLTVTSAQKNPTAFYLCATTPGGEEQYFGPGTRLTVT.

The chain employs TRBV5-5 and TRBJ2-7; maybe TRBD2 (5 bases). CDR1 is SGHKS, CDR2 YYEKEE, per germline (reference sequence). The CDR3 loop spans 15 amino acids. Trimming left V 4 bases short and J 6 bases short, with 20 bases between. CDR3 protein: CASSPATILGFEQYF. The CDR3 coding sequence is TGTGCCAGCAGCCCCGCCACAATACTAGGGTTCGAGCAGTACTTC.

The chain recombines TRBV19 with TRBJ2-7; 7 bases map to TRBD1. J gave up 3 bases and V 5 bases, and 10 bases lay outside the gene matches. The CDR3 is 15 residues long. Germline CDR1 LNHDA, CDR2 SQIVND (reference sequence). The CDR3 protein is CASSYDGDSLYEQYF. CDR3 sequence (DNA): TGTGCCAGTAGTTATGATGGGGACAGCCTCTACGAGCAGTACTTC.

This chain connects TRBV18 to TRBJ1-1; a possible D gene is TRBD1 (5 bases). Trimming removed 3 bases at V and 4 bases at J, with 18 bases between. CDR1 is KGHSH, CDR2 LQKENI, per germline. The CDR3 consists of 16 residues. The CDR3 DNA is TGTGCCAGCTCACCTCCGTGGGGGGGAGAGGGCACTGAAGCTTTCTTT. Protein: CASSPPWGGEGTEAFF.

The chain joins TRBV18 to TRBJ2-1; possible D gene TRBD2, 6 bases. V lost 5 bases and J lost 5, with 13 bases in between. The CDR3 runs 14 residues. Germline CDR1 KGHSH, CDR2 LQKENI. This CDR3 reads CASSNLWGDNEQFF. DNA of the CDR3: TGTGCCAGCTCAAATCTTTGGGGGGACAATGAGCAGTTCTTC.

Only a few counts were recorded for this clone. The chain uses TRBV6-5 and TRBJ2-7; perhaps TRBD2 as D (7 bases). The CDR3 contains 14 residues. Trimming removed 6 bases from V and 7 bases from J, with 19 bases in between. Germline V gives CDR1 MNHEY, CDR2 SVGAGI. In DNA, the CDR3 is TGTGCCAGCAGCAAGGTGCAGGGGCGGGGGGAGCAGTACTTC. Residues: CASSKVQGRGEQYF.

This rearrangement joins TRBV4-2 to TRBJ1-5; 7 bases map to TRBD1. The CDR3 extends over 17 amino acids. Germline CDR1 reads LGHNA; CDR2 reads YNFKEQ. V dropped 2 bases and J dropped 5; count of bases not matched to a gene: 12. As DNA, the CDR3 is TGTGCCAGCAGCCAATGGGCCGGACAGGCCAGCCATCAGCCCCAGCATTTT. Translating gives CASSQWAGQASHQPQHF.

The CDR3 sequence is CASSTTDRGSGIQYF. Written as DNA, the CDR3 is TGTGCCAGCAGTACCACCGACCGGGGGTCGGGCATTCAGTACTTC. V is TRBV6-5 and J is TRBJ2-4; D may be TRBD2 (6 bases). The CDR3 totals 15 residues. V was shortened by 5 bases and J by 9 bases, with 20 bases between the two germline ends. Germline-derived CDR1 and CDR2 are MNHEY and SVGAGI.

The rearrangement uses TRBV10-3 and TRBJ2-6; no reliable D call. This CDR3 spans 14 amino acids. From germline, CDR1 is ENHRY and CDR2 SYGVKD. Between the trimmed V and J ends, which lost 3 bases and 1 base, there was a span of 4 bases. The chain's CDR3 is CAISDISGANVLTF. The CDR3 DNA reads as TGTGCCATCAGTGACATATCTGGGGCCAACGTCCTGACTTTC.

CDR3 bases: TGTGCCAGCAGCCCCTTCCTGGGGACAGATACGCAGTATTTT. Translation: CASSPFLGTDTQYF. This rearrangement joins TRBV7-2 to TRBJ2-3, with D uncertain. The CDR3 covers 14 residues. In germline, CDR1 is SGHTA, CDR2 FQGNSA. V was clipped by 5 bases and J by 3 bases, with 12 bases between them.

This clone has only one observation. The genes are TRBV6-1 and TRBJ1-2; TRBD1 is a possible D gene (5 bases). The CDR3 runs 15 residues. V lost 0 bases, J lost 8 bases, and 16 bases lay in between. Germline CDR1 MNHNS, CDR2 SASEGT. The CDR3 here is CASSEALLDTGGYTF. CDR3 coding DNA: TGTGCCAGCAGTGAAGCGCTTCTGGACACCGGAGGCTACACCTTC.

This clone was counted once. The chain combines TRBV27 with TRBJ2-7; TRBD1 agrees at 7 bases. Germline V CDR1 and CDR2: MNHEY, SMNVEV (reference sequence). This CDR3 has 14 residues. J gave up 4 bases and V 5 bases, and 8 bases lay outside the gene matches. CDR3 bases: TGTGCCAGCAGTGAGACAGGGAATAGGTACGAGCAGTACTTC. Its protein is CASSETGNRYEQYF.

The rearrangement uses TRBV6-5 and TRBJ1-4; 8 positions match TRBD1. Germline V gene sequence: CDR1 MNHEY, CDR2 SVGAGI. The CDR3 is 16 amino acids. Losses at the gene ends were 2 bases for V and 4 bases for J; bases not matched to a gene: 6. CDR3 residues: CASSYIQGASNEKLFF. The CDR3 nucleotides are TGTGCCAGCAGTTACATCCAGGGGGCAAGTAATGAAAAACTGTTTTTT.

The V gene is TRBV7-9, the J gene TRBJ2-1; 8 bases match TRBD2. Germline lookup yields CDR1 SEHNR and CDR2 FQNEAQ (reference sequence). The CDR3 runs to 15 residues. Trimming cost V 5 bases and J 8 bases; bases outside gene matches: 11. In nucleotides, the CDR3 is TGTGCCAGCAGCGACGGGAGGGCCAGAACTGATGAGCAGTTCTTC. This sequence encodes CASSDGRARTDEQFF.

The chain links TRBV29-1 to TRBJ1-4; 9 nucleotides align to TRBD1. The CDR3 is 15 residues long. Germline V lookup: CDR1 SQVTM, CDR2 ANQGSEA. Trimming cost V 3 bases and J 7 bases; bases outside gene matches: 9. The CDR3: CSVDEGQGRGEKLFF. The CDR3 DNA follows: TGCAGCGTTGATGAGGGACAGGGTAGGGGTGAAAAACTGTTTTTT.

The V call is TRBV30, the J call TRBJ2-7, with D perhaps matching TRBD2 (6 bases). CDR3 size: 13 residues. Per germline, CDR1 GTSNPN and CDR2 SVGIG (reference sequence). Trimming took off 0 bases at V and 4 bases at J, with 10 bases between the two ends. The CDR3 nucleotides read TGTGCCTGGAGTGTTGGGGGGTCATACGAGCAGTACTTC. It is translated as CAWSVGGSYEQYF.

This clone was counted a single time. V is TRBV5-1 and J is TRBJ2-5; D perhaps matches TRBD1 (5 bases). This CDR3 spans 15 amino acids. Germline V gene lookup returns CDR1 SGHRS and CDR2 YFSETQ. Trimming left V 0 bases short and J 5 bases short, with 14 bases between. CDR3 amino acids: CASSLAPGLGETQYF. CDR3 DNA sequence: TGCGCCAGCAGCTTGGCCCCAGGGCTGGGGGAGACCCAGTACTTC. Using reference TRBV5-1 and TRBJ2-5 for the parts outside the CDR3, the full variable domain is KAGVTQTPRYLIKTRGQQVTLSCSPISGHRSVSWYQQTPGQGLQFLFEYFSETQRNKGNFPGRFSGRQFSNSRSEMNVSTLELGDSALYLCASSLAPGLGETQYFGPGTRLLVL.

The CDR3 sequence is CASSLGVWTEDTDTQYF. CDR3 bases: TGTGCCAGCAGCTTAGGGGTCTGGACAGAAGACACAGATACGCAGTATTTT. The V and J genes are TRBV7-2 and TRBJ2-3, with TRBD1 as a possible D gene (6 bases). This CDR3 spans 17 amino acids. Germline V gives CDR1 SGHTA, CDR2 FQGNSA. The ends were cut back, 1 base at V and 2 bases at J, with 16 bases in the middle.

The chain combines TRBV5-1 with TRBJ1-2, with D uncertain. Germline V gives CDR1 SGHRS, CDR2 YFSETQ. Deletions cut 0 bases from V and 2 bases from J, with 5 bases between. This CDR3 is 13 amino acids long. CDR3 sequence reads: CASSLAGNYGYTF. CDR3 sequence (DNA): TGCGCCAGCAGCTTGGCCGGGAACTATGGCTACACCTTC.

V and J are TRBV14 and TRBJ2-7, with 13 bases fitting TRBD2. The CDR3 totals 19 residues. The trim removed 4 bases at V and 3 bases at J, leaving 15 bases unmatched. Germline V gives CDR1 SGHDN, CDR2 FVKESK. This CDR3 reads CASSRIHQTSGRVVYEQYF. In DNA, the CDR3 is TGTGCCAGCAGCCGGATTCACCAAACTAGCGGGAGGGTCGTCTACGAGCAGTACTTC.

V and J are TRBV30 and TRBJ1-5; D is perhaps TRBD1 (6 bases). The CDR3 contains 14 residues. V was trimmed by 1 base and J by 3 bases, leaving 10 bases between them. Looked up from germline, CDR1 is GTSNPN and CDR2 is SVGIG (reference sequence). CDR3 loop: CAWSARGFNQPQHF. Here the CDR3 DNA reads TGTGCCTGGAGTGCCAGGGGTTTCAATCAGCCCCAGCATTTT.

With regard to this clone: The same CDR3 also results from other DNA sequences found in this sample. The CDR3: CASSAGGTDTQYF. The CDR3 bases are TGTGCCAGCAGTGCGGGAGGCACAGATACGCAGTATTTT. The chain combines TRBV6-4 with TRBJ2-3, with a weak D call TRBD2 (6 bases). The CDR3 consists of 13 residues. The germline V gene has CDR1 MRHNA and CDR2 SNTAGT. V was trimmed by 4 bases and J by 1 base, leaving 6 bases between them.

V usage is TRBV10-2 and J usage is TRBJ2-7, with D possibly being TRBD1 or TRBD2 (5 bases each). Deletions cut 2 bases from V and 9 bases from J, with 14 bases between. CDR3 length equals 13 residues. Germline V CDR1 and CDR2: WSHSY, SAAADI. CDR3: CASSEGTINRQYF. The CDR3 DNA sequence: TGCGCCAGCAGTGAGGGGACCATCAATAGGCAGTACTTC.